This T cell receptor (beta chain) was recovered during a study of beta chain features in type 1 diabetes (dated 2018 in TCRdb). At the level of the whole study: Mean age, gender distribution, total cell number and subset yield did not differ between patients and healthy donors. Across all samples, about 110 million sorted cells were examined, and cell number per subset correlated strongly with RNA yield. The study compared TCRB repertoires of sorted circulating CD4+ T cell subsets between recently diagnosed type 1 diabetes patients and matched healthy donors. Regulatory and stem cell-like memory subsets were isolated from only 8 patients and roughly 8 healthy donors, whereas naive and central memory subsets came from all 30 or so donors. Broad study findings and their caveats: Shorter templates might have been favored by PCR, but patient and control samples were amplified and corrected together, so both groups would have been affected equally by any skew. Fewer insertions and more nucleotide deletions at VDJ recombination sites were observed in patients with type 1 diabetes, implying thymic rearrangement abnormalities. Because the HLA sub-analyses included only small numbers of individuals, any influence of HLA type on TCRB rearrangement was left unresolved. Sequencing cDNA rather than genomic DNA could over-represent highly expressing activated cells, although activation and CD3 levels did not differ between groups. The naive, central memory and regulatory TCRB repertoires appeared to resemble one another more closely among patients than among healthy donors. Type 1 diabetes patients showed a moderate but significant shortening of TCRB CDR3 length in all four CD4+ subsets.

All of the isolated RNA was reverse transcribed with the High Capacity cDNA Reverse Transcription Kit, so expressed TCRB transcripts were sequenced. For stem cell-like memory T cell samples, survey-depth immunoSEQ sequencing was used, averaging approximately 910,000 total reads per sample. After sorted cells were lysed in RLT buffer, RNA was extracted with DNase-treated RNeasy Micro or Mini kits, with the choice depending on cell number. Each cell subset was processed separately to prevent cross-contamination, with patient and healthy donor samples processed together. Using the immunoSEQ multiplex PCR, TCRB sequences were amplified from cDNA into 87-bp fragments spanning the CDR3 region. The amplicons were sequenced using the Illumina HiSeq platform. The authors processed their data as follows. Synthetic template baselines were used to correct PCR bias computationally, reads within Hamming distance 2 were collapsed together, and singletons that could not be merged were discarded. Reads were aligned against IMGT to assign V, D and J genes, CDR3 length and insertions or deletions at six rearrangement sites. Clonotype counts were normalized to sorted cell number within each subset before computing true diversity and Gini coefficients with the tcR R package. The overlap coefficient, calculated on TCRB nucleotide sequences, was used to quantify repertoire sharing. TCRdb re-hosts the immuneACCESS table, in-frame sequences only. Its copies lack some clones; in the studies checked, an unresolved V gene accounts for under half of them, and the cause for the rest is not known. V, J and clone size are taken as reported in that table, and D and trimming were inferred from the DNA itself. The sample contains 35,000 to 50,000 clones, about 50% of them found a single time. The ten largest clones add up to over 0.2% of the sample.

Of note for this clone: Its antigen is still unknown. Base qualities were left out, and no much larger clone turns up one base away.

From each donor, a single peripheral blood sample of about 116 mL on average was drawn into heparinised tubes. A BD FACSAria II and a panel including CD45RO, CCR7, CD25, CD127, CD95 and CD27 were used to sort naive, central memory, regulatory and stem cell-like memory CD4+ T cells. All sorted populations exceeded 98% purity. PBMCs were isolated right away by Lymphoprep density gradient centrifugation and were stained directly, without culture. Samples were stained and sorted in pairs, with one healthy donor and one patient per experiment, so that batch effects were minimized. The CDR3 runs 15 residues from the cysteine to the phenylalanine. The CDR3 DNA has 45 bases and is translated from base 1. From a lookup of the germline V gene, CDR1 and CDR2 are MDHEN and SYDVKM. Trimming leaves V shorter by 6 bases and J shorter by 6 bases, with the junction holding 7 bases beyond the gene matches.

This chain is built from TRBV28 and TRBJ2-2; TRBD1 agrees with 10 junctional bases. The sample was stem cell memory CD4+ T cells from blood. What the cell subset or site label conveys for this sample: stem cell-like memory CD4+ T cells. The source is a woman in her 30s in good health. The CDR3 corresponds to CASRTTGGYPGELFF. The DNA sequence is given as TGTGCCAGCAGGACGACAGGGGGCTACCCCGGGGAGCTGTTTTTT.